The T cell receptor beta chain described here comes from a study of blood T cell repertoires in COVID-19. Germline loops: CDR1 SGHNT, CDR2 YENEEA. Trimming removed 3 bases at V and 0 bases at J, with 8 bases between. The CDR3 sequence is 14 residues long. The assay was immunoSEQ multiplex PCR, and TCRdb's table has in-frame clones only and misses some. The sample consists of about 150,000 clones, 80% to 90% of them appearing once. This sequence joins TRBV11-3 and TRBJ1-1; possibly TRBD1 for D (5 bases). Sample: peripheral blood. The clonotype comes from a man in his sixties with active or convalescent COVID-19. The CDR3 bases are TGTGCCAGCAGCTTGCGGGGGATGAACACTGAAGCTTTCTTT. Translated, it gives CASSLRGMNTEAFF.